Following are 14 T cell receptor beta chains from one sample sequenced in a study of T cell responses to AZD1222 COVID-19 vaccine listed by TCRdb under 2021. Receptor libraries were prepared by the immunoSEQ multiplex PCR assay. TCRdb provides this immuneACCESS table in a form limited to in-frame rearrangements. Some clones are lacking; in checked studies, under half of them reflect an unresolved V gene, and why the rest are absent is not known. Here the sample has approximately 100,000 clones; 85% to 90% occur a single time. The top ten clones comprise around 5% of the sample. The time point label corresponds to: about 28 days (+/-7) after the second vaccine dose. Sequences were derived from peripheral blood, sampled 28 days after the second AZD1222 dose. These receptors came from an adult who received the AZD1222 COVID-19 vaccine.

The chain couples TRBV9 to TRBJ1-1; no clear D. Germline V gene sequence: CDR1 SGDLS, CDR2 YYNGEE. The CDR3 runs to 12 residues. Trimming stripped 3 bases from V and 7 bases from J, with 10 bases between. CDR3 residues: CASSAEVGEAFF. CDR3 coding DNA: TGTGCCAGCAGCGCCGAGGTGGGTGAAGCTTTCTTT.

CDR3 sequence (DNA): TGTGCCAGCAGTCGCCAACTAGCGGGGGGTGCAGATACGCAGTATTTT. This translates into CASSRQLAGGADTQYF. The V and J genes are TRBV19 and TRBJ2-3; TRBD2 matches 12 bases. The CDR3 loop spans 16 amino acids. Per germline, CDR1 LNHDA and CDR2 SQIVND (reference sequence). V dropped 9 bases and J dropped 4; count of bases not matched to a gene: 11.

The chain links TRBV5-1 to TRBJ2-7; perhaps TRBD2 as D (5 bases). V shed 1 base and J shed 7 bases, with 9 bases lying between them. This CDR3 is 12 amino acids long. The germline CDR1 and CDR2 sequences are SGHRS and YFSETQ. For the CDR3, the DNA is TGCGCCAGCAGCTTGACATCGGGGGAGCAGTACTTC. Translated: CASSLTSGEQYF.

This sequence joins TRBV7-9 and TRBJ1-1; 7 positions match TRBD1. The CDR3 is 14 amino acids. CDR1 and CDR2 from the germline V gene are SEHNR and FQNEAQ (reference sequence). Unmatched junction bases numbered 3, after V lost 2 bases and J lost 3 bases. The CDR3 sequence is CASSLQQGYTEAFF. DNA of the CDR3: TGTGCCAGCAGCTTACAACAGGGGTACACTGAAGCTTTCTTT.

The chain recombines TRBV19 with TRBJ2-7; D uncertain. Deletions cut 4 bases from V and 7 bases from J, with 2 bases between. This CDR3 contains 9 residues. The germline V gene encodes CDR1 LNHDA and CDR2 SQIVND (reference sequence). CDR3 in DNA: TGTGCCAGTAGTAGAGAGCAGTACTTC. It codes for CASSREQYF.

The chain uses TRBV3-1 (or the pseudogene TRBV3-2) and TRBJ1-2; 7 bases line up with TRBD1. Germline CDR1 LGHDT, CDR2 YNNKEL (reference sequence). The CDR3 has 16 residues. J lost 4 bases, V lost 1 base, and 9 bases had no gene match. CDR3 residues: CASSQGAGGTGYGYTF. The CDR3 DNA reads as TGTGCCAGCAGCCAAGGGGCAGGGGGAACAGGCTATGGCTACACCTTC.

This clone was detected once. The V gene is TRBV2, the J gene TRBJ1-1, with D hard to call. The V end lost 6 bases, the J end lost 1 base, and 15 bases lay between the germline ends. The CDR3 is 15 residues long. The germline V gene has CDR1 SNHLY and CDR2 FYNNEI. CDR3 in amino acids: CASRRRDIQNTEAFF. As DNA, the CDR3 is TGTGCCAGCAGGAGGCGAGATATTCAGAACACTGAAGCTTTCTTT.

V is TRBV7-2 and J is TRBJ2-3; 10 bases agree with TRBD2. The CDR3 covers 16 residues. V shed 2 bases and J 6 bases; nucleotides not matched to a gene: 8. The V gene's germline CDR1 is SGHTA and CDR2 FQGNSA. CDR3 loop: CASSLYLAGGRDTQYF. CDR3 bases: TGTGCCAGCAGCTTATACTTAGCGGGGGGTAGGGATACGCAGTATTTT.

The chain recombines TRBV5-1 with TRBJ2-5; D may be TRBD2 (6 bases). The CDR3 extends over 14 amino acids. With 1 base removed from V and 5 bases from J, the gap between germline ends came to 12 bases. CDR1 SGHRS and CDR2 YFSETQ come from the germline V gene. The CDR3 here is CASSLTGTEETQYF. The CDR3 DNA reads TGCGCCAGCAGCTTGACCGGGACTGAGGAGACCCAGTACTTC.

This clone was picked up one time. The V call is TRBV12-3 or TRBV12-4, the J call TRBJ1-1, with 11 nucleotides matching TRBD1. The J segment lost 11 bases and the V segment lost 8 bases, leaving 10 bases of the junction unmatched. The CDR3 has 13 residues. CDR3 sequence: CASAGTGGTGAFF. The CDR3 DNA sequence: TGTGCCAGCGCGGGGACAGGGGGAACCGGGGCTTTCTTT.

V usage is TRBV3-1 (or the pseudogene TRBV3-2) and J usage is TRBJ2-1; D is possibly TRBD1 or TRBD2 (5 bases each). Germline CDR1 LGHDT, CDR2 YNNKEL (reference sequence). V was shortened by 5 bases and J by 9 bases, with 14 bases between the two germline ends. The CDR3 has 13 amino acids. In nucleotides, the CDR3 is TGTGCCAGCAGCTTCGGGGACCCCAGTGAGCAGTTCTTC. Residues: CASSFGDPSEQFF.

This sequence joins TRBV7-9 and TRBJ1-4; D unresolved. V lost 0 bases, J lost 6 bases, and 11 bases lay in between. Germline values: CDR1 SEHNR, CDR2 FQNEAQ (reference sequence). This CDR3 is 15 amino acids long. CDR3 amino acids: CASSLAQAEYEKLFF. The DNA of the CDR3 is TGTGCCAGCAGCTTAGCGCAGGCAGAATATGAAAAACTGTTTTTT. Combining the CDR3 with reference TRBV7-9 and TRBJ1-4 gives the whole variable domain DTGVSQNPRHKITKRGQNVTFRCDPISEHNRLYWYRQTLGQGPEFLTYFQNEAQLEKSRLLSDRFSAERPKGSFSTLEIQRTEQGDSAMYLCASSLAQAEYEKLFFGSGTQLSVL.

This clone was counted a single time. The CDR3 nucleotides read TGTGCCAGCTCACCGGGACAGACTAATGAAAAACTGTTTTTT. It codes for CASSPGQTNEKLFF. This sequence joins TRBV18 and TRBJ1-4; 7 bases align to TRBD1. CDR3 length: 14 amino acids. The germline V gene encodes CDR1 KGHSH and CDR2 LQKENI. The J segment lost 2 bases and the V segment lost 3 bases, leaving 0 bases of the junction unmatched.

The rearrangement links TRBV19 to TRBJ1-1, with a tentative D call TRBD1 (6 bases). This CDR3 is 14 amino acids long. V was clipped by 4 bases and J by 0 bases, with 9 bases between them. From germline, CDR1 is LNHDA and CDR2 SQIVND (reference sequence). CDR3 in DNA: TGTGCCAGTAGTACCGACAGGTTGAACACTGAAGCTTTCTTT. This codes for CASSTDRLNTEAFF.